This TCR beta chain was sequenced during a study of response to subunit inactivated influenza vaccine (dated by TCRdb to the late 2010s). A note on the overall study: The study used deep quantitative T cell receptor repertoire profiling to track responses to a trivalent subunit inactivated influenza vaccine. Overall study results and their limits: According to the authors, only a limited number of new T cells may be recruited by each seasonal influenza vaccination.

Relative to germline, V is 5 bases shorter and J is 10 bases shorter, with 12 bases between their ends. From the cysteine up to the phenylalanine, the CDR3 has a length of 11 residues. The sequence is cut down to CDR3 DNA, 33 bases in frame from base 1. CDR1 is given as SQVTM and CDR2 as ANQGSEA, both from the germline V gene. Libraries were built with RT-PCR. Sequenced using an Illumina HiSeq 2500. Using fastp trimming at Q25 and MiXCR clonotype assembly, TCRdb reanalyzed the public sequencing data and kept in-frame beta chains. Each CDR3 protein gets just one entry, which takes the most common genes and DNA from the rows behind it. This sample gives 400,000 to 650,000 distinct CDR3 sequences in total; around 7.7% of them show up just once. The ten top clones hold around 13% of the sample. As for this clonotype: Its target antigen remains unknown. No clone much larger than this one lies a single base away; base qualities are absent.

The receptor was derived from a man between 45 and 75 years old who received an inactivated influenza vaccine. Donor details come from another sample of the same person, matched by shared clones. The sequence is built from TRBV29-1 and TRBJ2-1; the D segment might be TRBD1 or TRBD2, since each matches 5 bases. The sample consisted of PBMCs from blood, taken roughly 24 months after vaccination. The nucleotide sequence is TGCAGCGTTTACGGGACCGGCGAGCAGTTCTTC. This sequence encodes CSVYGTGEQFF.